This T cell receptor beta chain was captured in a study of shared T cell receptors in the human thymus. Produced via immunoSEQ multiplex PCR; TCRdb's table is partial and in-frame only. The sample lists 600,000 or so clones; approximately 89% were seen once. CDR1 KGHSH and CDR2 LQKENI come from the germline V gene. The junction had 8 bases not matched to a gene; V was cut back by 3 bases and J by 4 bases. This CDR3 has 16 amino acids. This clone was observed a single time. These data also formed part of another study, on human thymus T cells. That source reports: The study used thymus tissue resected during corrective heart surgery. What appeared biased in thymic and blood repertoires was the usage of V and J genes. Unrelated people showed highly overlapping thymic repertoires, related research reported.

This chain connects TRBV18 to TRBJ2-5, with 10 positions matching TRBD2. This sequence originates from a boy younger than two with a congenital heart defect. The sequenced sample was thymocytes. The CDR3 DNA reads TGTGCCAGCTCACCCAGCGGGAGGGCCGAGGTAGAGACCCAGTACTTC. Protein product: CASSPSGRAEVETQYF.